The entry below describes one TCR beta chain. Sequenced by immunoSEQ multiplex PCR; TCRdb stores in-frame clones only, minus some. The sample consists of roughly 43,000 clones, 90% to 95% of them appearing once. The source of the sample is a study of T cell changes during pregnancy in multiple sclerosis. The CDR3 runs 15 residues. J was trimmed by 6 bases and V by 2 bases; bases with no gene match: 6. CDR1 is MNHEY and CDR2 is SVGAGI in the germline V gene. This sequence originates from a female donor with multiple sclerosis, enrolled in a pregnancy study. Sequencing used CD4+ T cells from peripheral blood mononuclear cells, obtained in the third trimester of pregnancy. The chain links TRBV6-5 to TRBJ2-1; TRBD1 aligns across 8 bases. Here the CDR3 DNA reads TGTGCCAGCAGTTACATAGGACAGGGTCGCAATGAGCAGTTCTTC. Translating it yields CASSYIGQGRNEQFF.